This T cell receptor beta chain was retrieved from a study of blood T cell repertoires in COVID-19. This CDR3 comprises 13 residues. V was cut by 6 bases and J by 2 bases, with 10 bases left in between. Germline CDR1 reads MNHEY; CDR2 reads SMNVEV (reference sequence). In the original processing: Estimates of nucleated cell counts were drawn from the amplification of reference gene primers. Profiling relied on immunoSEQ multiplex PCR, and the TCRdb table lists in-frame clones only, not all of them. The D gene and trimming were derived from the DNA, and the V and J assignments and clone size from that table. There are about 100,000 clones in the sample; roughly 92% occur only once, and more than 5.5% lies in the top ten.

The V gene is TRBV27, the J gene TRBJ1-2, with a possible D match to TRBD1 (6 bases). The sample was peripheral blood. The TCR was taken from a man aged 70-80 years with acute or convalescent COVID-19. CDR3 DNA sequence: TGTGCCAGCAGGGACACAGGGAACTATGGCTACACCTTC. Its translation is CASRDTGNYGYTF.